Each of the 30 T cell receptor beta chains below was sequenced from the same sample in a study of siplizumab effects on memory and regulatory T cells. Assay used: immunoSEQ multiplex PCR; TCRdb lists only in-frame clones, some missing. The repertoire holds roughly 100,000 clones, with about 93% as singletons. The specimen sequenced was non-Treg CD4+ T cells sorted from blood. The receptors originated from a human donor in good health.

J is TRBJ2-1 and V is TRBV2; D may be TRBD2 (5 bases). Germline V gives CDR1 SNHLY, CDR2 FYNNEI. V was cut by 0 bases and J by 5 bases, with 8 bases left in between. The CDR3 contains 14 residues. The CDR3 spells CASSEAWRNNEQFF. CDR3 DNA: TGTGCCAGCAGTGAAGCGTGGAGGAACAATGAGCAGTTCTTC.

This CDR3 reads CASSRAGKAYEQYF. The CDR3 nucleotides are TGTGCCAGCAGTCGAGCAGGCAAAGCCTACGAGCAGTACTTC. The chain recombines TRBV6-6 with TRBJ2-7; no reliable D call. Germline CDR1 reads MNHNY; CDR2 reads SVGAGI (reference sequence). Trimming cost V 5 bases and J 2 bases, with 13 bases left between them. The CDR3 sequence is 14 residues long.

This clone was detected once. The genes are TRBV19 and TRBJ2-1; D gene unclear. Germline lookup yields CDR1 LNHDA and CDR2 SQIVND (reference sequence). The CDR3 length is 15 residues. Trimming took off 2 bases at V and 0 bases at J, with 8 bases between the two ends. The CDR3 spells CASSIRTISYNEQFF. The CDR3 nucleotides read TGTGCCAGTAGTATAAGGACCATCTCCTACAATGAGCAGTTCTTC.

The chain combines TRBV27 with TRBJ1-1; 8 nucleotides line up with TRBD1. The V gene end was trimmed by 6 bases and the J gene end by 3 bases; junction bases not matched to a gene: 9. The CDR3 extends over 15 amino acids. Germline CDR1 is MNHEY and CDR2 is SMNVEV (reference sequence). The CDR3 spells CASSLWGTGDTEAFF. DNA for the CDR3: TGTGCCAGCAGCCTATGGGGGACAGGCGACACTGAAGCTTTCTTT.

This sequence joins TRBV5-8 and TRBJ2-3, with D unresolved. The CDR3 covers 12 residues. V was shortened by 5 bases and J by 7 bases, with 11 bases between the two germline ends. Germline CDR1 and CDR2: SGHTS and YDEGEE. The CDR3 loop is CASRAGSYTQYF. The CDR3 region has the DNA TGTGCCAGCAGGGCCGGCTCATATACGCAGTATTTT.

This chain links TRBV11-3 with TRBJ2-3; D unclear. V was shortened by 1 base and J by 2 bases, with 7 bases between the two germline ends. The CDR3 has 14 residues. Germline CDR1 reads SGHNT; CDR2 reads YENEEA. CDR3 protein: CASSLATTTDTQYF. The CDR3 DNA reads TGTGCCAGCAGCTTAGCGACAACCACAGATACGCAGTATTTT. Together with reference TRBV11-3 and TRBJ2-3, the CDR3 gives the full variable domain: EAGVVQSPRYKIIEKKQPVAFWCNPISGHNTLYWYLQNLGQGPELLIRYENEEAVDDSQLPKDRFSAERLKGVDSTLKIQPAELGDSAVYLCASSLATTTDTQYFGPGTRLTVL.

The chain is built from TRBV13 and TRBJ2-7; D tentatively fits TRBD1 or TRBD2 (5 bases each). The ends were cut back, 5 bases at V and 3 bases at J, with 17 bases in the middle. This CDR3 region has 15 residues. Per germline, CDR1 PRHDT and CDR2 FYEKMQ (reference sequence). Written as DNA, the CDR3 is TGTGCCAGCAGCCTCCGGGGCCGCCCGATCTACGAGCAGTACTTC. The encoded protein is CASSLRGRPIYEQYF.

J is TRBJ2-2 and V is TRBV19; no clear D. V was shortened by 1 base and J by 0 bases, with 3 bases between the two germline ends. The germline V gene has CDR1 LNHDA and CDR2 SQIVND (reference sequence). CDR3 length: 14 residues. CDR3: CASSIGPNTGELFF. DNA for the CDR3: TGTGCCAGTAGTATAGGACCGAACACCGGGGAGCTGTTTTTT.

The genes are TRBV29-1 and TRBJ2-2; 7 bases line up with TRBD1. V was pared by 6 bases and J by 5 bases, with 12 bases of the junction left unmatched. Germline loops: CDR1 SQVTM, CDR2 ANQGSEA. The CDR3 is 15 residues long. The CDR3 nucleotides read TGCAGCGTCCTAACAGGGGCAGGGTGGACCGGGGAGCTGTTTTTT. Its translation is CSVLTGAGWTGELFF.

V is TRBV9 and J is TRBJ2-2; 7 bases line up with TRBD1. V lost 4 bases, J lost 4 bases, and 4 bases stayed unmatched. Germline V CDR1 and CDR2: SGDLS, YYNGEE. This CDR3 is built from 14 residues. DNA for the CDR3: TGTGCCAGCAGCCCCCGACAGGGCACCGGGGAGCTGTTTTTT. This sequence encodes CASSPRQGTGELFF. Full variable domain (rest looked up from reference TRBV9 and TRBJ2-2): DSGVTQTPKHLITATGQRVTLRCSPRSGDLSVYWYQQSLDQGLQFLIQYYNGEERAKGNILERFSAQQFPDLHSELNLSSLELGDSALYFCASSPRQGTGELFFGEGSRLTVL.

The V gene is TRBV7-2, the J gene TRBJ2-3; TRBD2 matches at 10 bases. From germline, CDR1 is SGHTA and CDR2 FQGNSA. V lost 6 bases, J lost 10 bases, and 13 bases stayed unmatched. The length of the CDR3 is 15 residues. Written as DNA, the CDR3 is TGTGCCAGCAGTCCCTGGACGGCTAGCGGGAGATCGCAGTATTTT. It specifies CASSPWTASGRSQYF.

The chain employs TRBV5-1 and TRBJ1-3, with TRBD1 matching over 7 bases. The CDR3 covers 15 residues. Trimming took 3 bases from V and 0 from J; bases not matched to a gene: 3. CDR1 and CDR2 from the germline V gene are SGHRS and YFSETQ. The CDR3 loop reads CASSSGQSSGNTIYF. The DNA for the CDR3 is TGCGCCAGCAGCTCGGGACAGAGCTCTGGAAACACCATATATTTT.

The chain is built from TRBV7-2 and TRBJ2-7; the match to TRBD1 covers 10 bases. This CDR3 is 14 amino acids long. V gave up 5 bases and J gave up 6 bases; unmatched junction bases: 7. CDR1 is SGHTA and CDR2 is FQGNSA in the germline V gene. CDR3 nucleotides: TGTGCCAGCAGCCCCGACAGGGGGCGAGGCGAGCAGTACTTC. It yields the protein CASSPDRGRGEQYF. Variable domain in full (rest from reference TRBV7-2 and TRBJ2-7): GAGVSQSPSNKVTEKGKDVELRCDPISGHTALYWYRQSLGQGLEFLIYFQGNSAPDKSGLPSDRFSAERTGGSVSTLTIQRTQQEDSAVYLCASSPDRGRGEQYFGPGTRLTVT.

Written as DNA, the CDR3 is TGCAGCGTTGCTAGCGGGGGATGGACCGGGGAGCTGTTTTTT. It translates to CSVASGGWTGELFF. V usage is TRBV29-1 and J usage is TRBJ2-2, with TRBD2 matching over 10 bases. This CDR3 contains 14 residues. The trim removed 4 bases at V and 5 bases at J, leaving 4 bases unmatched. CDR1 SQVTM and CDR2 ANQGSEA come from the germline V gene.

The J gene is TRBJ2-3, the V gene TRBV7-9, with no clear D. This CDR3 contains 14 residues. V shed 1 base and J shed 4 bases, with 9 bases lying between them. CDR1 and CDR2 (germline): SEHNR, FQNEAQ (reference sequence). CDR3 loop: CASSLGGPADTQYF. The CDR3 coding sequence is TGTGCCAGCAGCTTAGGAGGACCCGCAGATACGCAGTATTTT.

The count of this clone is one. This chain joins TRBV7-9 and TRBJ2-7; 7 bases fit TRBD1. The V gene's germline CDR1 is SEHNR and CDR2 FQNEAQ (reference sequence). J lost 4 bases, V lost 4 bases, and 10 bases had no gene match. The CDR3 spans 15 residues. The CDR3 here is CASSSDRYGTYEQYF. CDR3 in DNA: TGTGCCAGCAGCTCGGACAGGTATGGAACTTACGAGCAGTACTTC.

The V and J genes are TRBV6-5 and TRBJ1-5; 8 positions match TRBD1. CDR1 is MNHEY, CDR2 SVGAGI, per germline. The V gene end was trimmed by 6 bases and the J gene end by 6 bases; junction bases not matched to a gene: 4. CDR3 length equals 13 residues. CDR3 in DNA: TGTGCCAGCAGCCGGACAGGGAGTCAGCCCCAGCATTTT. Protein sequence: CASSRTGSQPQHF.

The chain joins TRBV7-2 to TRBJ2-7; TRBD1 aligns across 11 bases. The CDR3 runs to 15 residues. V lost 1 base and J lost 5; bases outside the gene matches: 4. Germline loops: CDR1 SGHTA, CDR2 FQGNSA. The CDR3 sequence is CASSLGWTGGHEQYF. For the CDR3, the DNA is TGTGCCAGCAGCTTAGGGTGGACAGGGGGCCACGAGCAGTACTTC.

The chain links TRBV7-9 to TRBJ2-7, with TRBD1 identical over 9 bases. CDR1 and CDR2 from the germline V gene are SEHNR and FQNEAQ (reference sequence). The J segment lost 1 base and the V segment lost 4 bases, leaving 5 bases of the junction unmatched. This CDR3 is built from 15 residues. In nucleotides, the CDR3 is TGTGCCAGCAGCTGGGGACAGGGCGTATCCTACGAGCAGTACTTC. Translated, it gives CASSWGQGVSYEQYF. Filled out from reference TRBV7-9 and TRBJ2-7, the complete variable domain reads DTGVSQNPRHKITKRGQNVTFRCDPISEHNRLYWYRQTLGQGPEFLTYFQNEAQLEKSRLLSDRFSAERPKGSFSTLEIQRTEQGDSAMYLCASSWGQGVSYEQYFGPGTRLTVT.

For the CDR3, the DNA is TGTGCCAGCAGTTCCGGGACACCCTATGGCTACACCTTC. Translated: CASSSGTPYGYTF. The J gene is TRBJ1-2, the V gene TRBV28; perhaps TRBD1 as D (6 bases). V was clipped by 4 bases and J by 4 bases, with 10 bases between them. The germline gives CDR1 MDHEN, CDR2 SYDVKM. The CDR3 contains 13 residues.

J is TRBJ1-2 and V is TRBV27; tentative D call: TRBD1 (5 bases). Germline V gene data show CDR1 as MNHEY and CDR2 as SMNVEV (reference sequence). This CDR3 has 17 amino acids. V shed 2 bases and J shed 6 bases, with 22 bases lying between them. Here the CDR3 DNA reads TGTGCCAGCAGTTTAAGGCCCCCCTACAGGAGAGGGGATGGCTACACCTTC. Translation: CASSLRPPYRRGDGYTF.

The J gene is TRBJ2-3, the V gene TRBV29-1, with no clear D. Trimming took 0 bases from V and 0 from J, leaving 10 bases between them. The CDR3 contains 15 residues. CDR1 SQVTM and CDR2 ANQGSEA come from the germline V gene. CDR3 in amino acids: CSVEDAVTSTDTQYF. For the CDR3, the DNA is TGCAGCGTTGAAGACGCGGTCACCAGCACAGATACGCAGTATTTT.

The chain recombines TRBV30 with TRBJ2-5; D not resolved. Per germline, CDR1 GTSNPN and CDR2 SVGIG (reference sequence). The V and J ends lost 0 bases and 0 bases respectively, with 5 bases between them. The CDR3 has 13 residues. CDR3 loop: CAWSVEYQETQYF. In nucleotides, the CDR3 is TGTGCCTGGAGTGTAGAGTACCAAGAGACCCAGTACTTC.

The gene calls are TRBV7-2 and TRBJ2-7, with 7 bases identical to TRBD1. The germline V gene encodes CDR1 SGHTA and CDR2 FQGNSA. Trimming at V came to 2 bases and at J to 1 base, leaving 5 bases not matched to a gene. CDR3 length: 15 amino acids. The CDR3 nucleotides are TGTGCCAGCAGCTTACAGGGGGACAAATCCTACGAGCAGTACTTC. It is translated as CASSLQGDKSYEQYF.

The chain employs TRBV27 and TRBJ2-6; a weak D match, TRBD1 (5 bases). Trimming left V 3 bases short and J 4 bases short, with 13 bases between. Germline loops: CDR1 MNHEY, CDR2 SMNVEV (reference sequence). This CDR3 has 16 amino acids. CDR3 amino acids: CASSFRQGSGANVLTF. In nucleotides, the CDR3 is TGTGCCAGCAGTTTCCGGCAGGGTTCCGGGGCCAACGTCCTGACTTTC.

The rearrangement joins TRBV6-1 to TRBJ1-5; D may be TRBD1 (6 bases). This CDR3 contains 15 residues. V lost 6 bases and J 2 bases, leaving 14 bases between the germline ends. Germline V lookup: CDR1 MNHNS, CDR2 SASEGT. The CDR3 DNA sequence: TGTGCCAGCAGCTCCAGGGGAACGGGCAATCAGCCCCAGCATTTT. Protein sequence: CASSSRGTGNQPQHF.

The gene calls are TRBV27 and TRBJ2-1; no reliable D call. This CDR3 spans 14 amino acids. V lost 4 bases and J 4 bases, leaving 11 bases between the germline ends. Germline CDR1 reads MNHEY; CDR2 reads SMNVEV (reference sequence). The CDR3 spells CASSSRPPYNEQFF. The CDR3 bases are TGTGCCAGCAGTTCTAGGCCGCCTTACAATGAGCAGTTCTTC.

The chain uses TRBV19 and TRBJ2-2; D perhaps matches TRBD1 (7 bases). Trimming removed 4 bases from V and 6 bases from J, with 9 bases in between. The V gene's germline CDR1 is LNHDA and CDR2 SQIVND (reference sequence). This CDR3 contains 13 residues. CDR3 coding DNA: TGTGCCAGTAGTACCAGGGGGGCCGGGGAGCTGTTTTTT. As protein: CASSTRGAGELFF.

V usage is TRBV29-1 and J usage is TRBJ2-3; the match to TRBD2 covers 8 bases. V trimming: 0 bases; J trimming: 5 bases; junction bases outside the gene matches: 4. The CDR3 is 14 amino acids. Germline V gene data show CDR1 as SQVTM and CDR2 as ANQGSEA. The DNA for the CDR3 is TGCAGCGTTGAAGACACGGGAGGGCGAGATACGCAGTATTTT. This gives the protein CSVEDTGGRDTQYF.

This clone was recorded once. The chain recombines TRBV28 with TRBJ1-6, with 7 bases lining up with TRBD1. V shed 5 bases and J 2 bases; nucleotides not matched to a gene: 12. CDR1 is MDHEN and CDR2 is SYDVKM in the germline V gene. The CDR3 has 18 amino acids. The CDR3 coding sequence is TGTGCCAGCAGTCTAAAGGGACAGACGGGCGCCTATAATTCACCCCTCCACTTT. It specifies CASSLKGQTGAYNSPLHF.